The subject of this entry is one TCR beta chain. The antigen is undetermined. These data come from a study of cytotoxic CD8 clonotypes in ibrutinib-treated CLL. Overall study results and limits: Patients showed higher baseline clonality than age-matched healthy donors, and it tracked circulating CD8+ T-cell counts. Public clonotypes were seen rarely and were contracted or stable on treatment.

TCRdb's copy holds only in-frame clones and misses some; the assay was immunoSEQ multiplex PCR. The table has approximately 350,000 clones, over 55% seen once; the top ten hold 6% to 6.5%. CDR3 length equals 17 residues. Germline CDR1 reads LGHNA; CDR2 reads YSLEER. With 1 base clipped from V and 8 bases from J, the junction kept 9 bases outside the gene matches. The V gene is TRBV4-3, the J gene TRBJ2-1; TRBD2 matches 12 bases. The origin of this receptor is a human donor with chronic lymphocytic leukemia. The sample in question was PBMCs, obtained after 36 months of ibrutinib treatment. The CDR3 sequence: CASSQGGLAGFSDEQFF. The CDR3 bases are TGCGCCAGCAGCCAAGGAGGACTAGCGGGATTCAGCGATGAGCAGTTCTTC.